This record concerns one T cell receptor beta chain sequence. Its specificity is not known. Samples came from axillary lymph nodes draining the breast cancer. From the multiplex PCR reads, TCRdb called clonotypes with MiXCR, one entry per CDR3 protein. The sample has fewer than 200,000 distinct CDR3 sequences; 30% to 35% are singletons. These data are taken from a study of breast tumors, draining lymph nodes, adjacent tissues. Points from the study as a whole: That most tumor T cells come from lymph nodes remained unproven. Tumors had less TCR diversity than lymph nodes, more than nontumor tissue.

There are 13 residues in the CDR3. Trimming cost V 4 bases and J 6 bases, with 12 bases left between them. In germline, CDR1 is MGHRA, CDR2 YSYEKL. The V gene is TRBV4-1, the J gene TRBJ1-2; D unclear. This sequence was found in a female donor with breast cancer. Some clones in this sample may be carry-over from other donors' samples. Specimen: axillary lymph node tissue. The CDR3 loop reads CASSPMGYNGYTF. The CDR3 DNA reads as TGCGCCAGCAGCCCCATGGGTTACAATGGCTACACCTTC.